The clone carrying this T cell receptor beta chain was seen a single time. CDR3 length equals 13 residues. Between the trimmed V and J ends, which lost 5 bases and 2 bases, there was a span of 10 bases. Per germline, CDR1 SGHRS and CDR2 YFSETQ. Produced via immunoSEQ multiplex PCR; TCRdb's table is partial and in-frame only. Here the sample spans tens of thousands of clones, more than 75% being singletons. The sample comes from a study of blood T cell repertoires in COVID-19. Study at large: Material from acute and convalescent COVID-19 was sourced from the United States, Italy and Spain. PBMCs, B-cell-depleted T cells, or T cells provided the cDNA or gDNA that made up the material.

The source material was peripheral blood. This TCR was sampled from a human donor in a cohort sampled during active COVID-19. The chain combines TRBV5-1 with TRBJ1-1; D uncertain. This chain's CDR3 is CASSKETNTEAFF. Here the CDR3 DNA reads TGCGCCAGCAGTAAGGAGACTAACACTGAAGCTTTCTTT.